This T cell receptor beta chain was sequenced in a study of OX40 agonist ivuxolimab in advanced cancers. General study findings and limits: CD8+ T cells averaged more expanded clones than CD4+. At doses 0.1 to 3.0 mg/kg, CD4+ and CD8+ clones expanded.

The repertoire was sequenced with immunoSEQ multiplex PCR; TCRdb's copy has only in-frame clones and lacks some. The data contain tens of thousands of clones, 86% of them singletons. V was pared by 4 bases and J by 2 bases, with 7 bases of the junction left unmatched. This CDR3 contains 16 residues. Per the germline V gene, CDR1 is MNHEY and CDR2 is SVGAGI. Turning to this clone: Its antigen remains unknown.

The sequencing here drew on CD4+ or CD8+ T cells sorted from blood, taken in a trial of the OX40 agonist ivuxolimab. J is TRBJ2-1 and V is TRBV6-5, with TRBD2 identical over 8 bases. The receptor comes from an adult with an advanced solid tumor such as melanoma, head and neck, liver or kidney cancer. CDR3 protein: CASSSTGLGTYNEQFF. The CDR3 DNA reads TGTGCCAGCAGTTCTACGGGACTAGGGACCTACAATGAGCAGTTCTTC.